These 32 T cell receptor beta chains were sequenced from one sample in a study of identifying expanded T cells in peripheral blood. Method: immunoSEQ multiplex PCR; TCRdb's copy keeps in-frame clones and lacks some. The data show over 85,000 clones, about 91% seen once. The sequenced material came from blood. These receptors originate from a person aged 18 to 75 in good health.

CDR3 loop: CASSIPGRGTGELFF. The CDR3 DNA sequence: TGTGCCAGCAGTATACCCGGGCGAGGAACCGGGGAGCTGTTTTTT. This chain links TRBV28 with TRBJ2-2, with unresolved D. V was shortened by 5 bases and J by 5 bases, with 15 bases between the two germline ends. Germline CDR1 and CDR2: MDHEN and SYDVKM. The CDR3 has 15 amino acids.

The gene calls are TRBV30 and TRBJ1-2; the match to TRBD1 covers 7 bases. Germline CDR1 GTSNPN, CDR2 SVGIG (reference sequence). This CDR3 spans 13 amino acids. Trimming removed 3 bases from V and 4 bases from J; junction bases left unmatched: 5. This CDR3 reads CAWRLQGPYGYTF. The CDR3 nucleotides read TGTGCCTGGAGGTTACAGGGGCCCTATGGCTACACCTTC.

The chain is built from TRBV5-1 and TRBJ2-1; 12 nucleotides align to TRBD2. J was trimmed by 7 bases and V by 4 bases; bases with no gene match: 3. The CDR3 length is 14 residues. Germline V gives CDR1 SGHRS, CDR2 YFSETQ. The CDR3 spells CASSQGLAGNEQFF. In DNA form, the CDR3 reads TGCGCCAGCAGCCAAGGACTAGCGGGGAATGAGCAGTTCTTC.

The chain recombines TRBV5-1 with TRBJ1-5; 8 positions match TRBD1. Germline V gene sequence: CDR1 SGHRS, CDR2 YFSETQ. Unmatched junction bases numbered 2, after V lost 5 bases and J lost 4 bases. The CDR3 has 13 amino acids. This CDR3 reads CASSRTGNQPQHF. The DNA for the CDR3 is TGCGCCAGCAGTCGGACAGGGAATCAGCCCCAGCATTTT.

The CDR3 nucleotides read TGTGCCAGCAGCGTAGGGGTCGGACTGGGGAAACTGTTTTTT. It encodes CASSVGVGLGKLFF. V and J are TRBV9 and TRBJ1-4, with unresolved D. CDR1 and CDR2 from the germline V gene are SGDLS and YYNGEE. The length of the CDR3 is 14 residues. V lost 0 bases and J lost 11, with 14 bases in between.

Here the CDR3 reads CASTEGPGLGQPQHF. The CDR3 coding sequence is TGTGCCAGCACCGAAGGACCGGGGTTGGGCCAGCCCCAGCATTTT. J is TRBJ1-5 and V is TRBV6-1; D unclear. Trimming cost V 7 bases and J 7 bases, with 20 bases left between them. This CDR3 has 15 residues. The germline V gene encodes CDR1 MNHNS and CDR2 SASEGT.

The J gene is TRBJ2-2, the V gene TRBV18, with TRBD2 matching over 12 bases. Trimming removed 5 bases from V and 1 base from J; junction bases left unmatched: 8. From germline, CDR1 is KGHSH and CDR2 LQKENI. The CDR3 contains 18 residues. CDR3: CASSSLTSGGLNTGELFF. The CDR3 DNA sequence: TGTGCCAGCTCATCATTGACTAGCGGGGGCTTGAACACCGGGGAGCTGTTTTTT. Looking up the rest from reference TRBV18 and TRBJ2-2 gives the full variable domain: NAGVMQNPRHLVRRRGQEARLRCSPMKGHSHVYWYRQLPEEGLKFMVYLQKENIIDESGMPKERFSAEFPKEGPSILRIQQVVRGDSAAYFCASSSLTSGGLNTGELFFGEGSRLTVL.

The chain uses TRBV29-1 and TRBJ2-3, with D uncertain. Germline V gene sequence: CDR1 SQVTM, CDR2 ANQGSEA. Trimming pared 5 bases from V and 3 bases from J, leaving 15 bases between. The CDR3 runs 14 residues. The DNA of the CDR3 is TGCAGCGTTCGAGGCCGAGTAGTAACAGATACGCAGTATTTT. This sequence encodes CSVRGRVVTDTQYF.

V gene TRBV18 combines with J gene TRBJ1-5, with TRBD1 matching over 8 bases. The CDR3 extends over 15 amino acids. Germline V gene sequence: CDR1 KGHSH, CDR2 LQKENI. Trimming removed 3 bases from V and 9 bases from J; junction bases left unmatched: 10. The CDR3 nucleotides are TGTGCCAGCTCACCCGTCGGACAGGGAGACGCGCCCCAGCATTTT. It yields the protein CASSPVGQGDAPQHF.

This clone was seen more than once but under ten times. V is TRBV9 and J is TRBJ2-5; D is ambiguous. Germline-derived CDR1 and CDR2 are SGDLS and YYNGEE. CDR3 length: 14 amino acids. Trimming pared 3 bases from V and 1 base from J, leaving 10 bases between. For the CDR3, the DNA is TGTGCCAGCAGCGCAACTGGCTCCCAAGAGACCCAGTACTTC. Its translation: CASSATGSQETQYF.

This chain uses TRBV5-5 with TRBJ1-2; the D gene is possibly TRBD1 (6 bases). CDR1 and CDR2 (germline): SGHKS, YYEKEE (reference sequence). V shed 4 bases and J shed 2 bases, with 12 bases lying between them. The CDR3 covers 14 residues. The CDR3 DNA sequence: TGTGCCAGCAGCCAGTCGACAGGAAACTATGGCTACACCTTC. This sequence encodes CASSQSTGNYGYTF.

The chain combines TRBV12-5 with TRBJ1-3, with 9 bases lining up with TRBD1. Trimming removed 0 bases from V and 6 bases from J; junction bases left unmatched: 12. CDR3 size: 18 residues. Germline-derived CDR1 and CDR2 are LGHNT and FRNRAP. CDR3 residues: CASGLVYSLGQGANTIYF. The CDR3 coding sequence is TGTGCTAGTGGTTTGGTATATTCACTGGGACAGGGTGCAAACACCATATATTTT.

This clone has more than one count but fewer than ten. The V and J genes are TRBV7-2 and TRBJ2-7; 9 bases line up with TRBD1. Germline CDR1 and CDR2: SGHTA and FQGNSA. The CDR3 has 14 residues. V gave up 10 bases and J gave up 5 bases; unmatched junction bases: 12. CDR3 sequence (DNA): TGTGCCATTACGGATTACAGGGGGCCGGACGAGCAGTACTTC. It translates to CAITDYRGPDEQYF.

The chain is built from TRBV5-6 and TRBJ2-3; TRBD2 aligns across 7 bases. V dropped 3 bases and J dropped 6; count of bases not matched to a gene: 13. Looked up from germline, CDR1 is SGHDT and CDR2 is YYEEEE. This CDR3 region has 16 residues. The CDR3 DNA reads TGTGCCAGCAGCTGGAGTTTAGCGGGTTTACGGGATACGCAGTATTTT. This sequence encodes CASSWSLAGLRDTQYF.

The chain couples TRBV6-1 to TRBJ2-1; 9 bases map to TRBD1. In germline, CDR1 is MNHNS, CDR2 SASEGT. Trimming removed 2 bases from V and 5 bases from J; junction bases left unmatched: 13. The length of the CDR3 is 18 residues. This CDR3 reads CASSETSSGTGINNEQFF. The CDR3 DNA reads TGTGCCAGCAGTGAAACCTCTTCCGGGACAGGGATCAACAATGAGCAGTTCTTC.

This clone was detected a few times. The gene calls are TRBV6-5 and TRBJ1-2; unclear D gene. The germline V gene has CDR1 MNHEY and CDR2 SVGAGI. The CDR3 extends over 14 amino acids. Between the trimmed V and J ends, which lost 0 bases and 5 bases, there was a span of 10 bases. CDR3 in amino acids: CASSYSGGPYGYTF. For the CDR3, the DNA is TGTGCCAGCAGTTACTCTGGAGGGCCATATGGCTACACCTTC.

The chain links TRBV29-1 to TRBJ2-7, with a tentative D call TRBD2 (5 bases). The germline V gene encodes CDR1 SQVTM and CDR2 ANQGSEA. The CDR3 is 14 residues long. Deletions cut 3 bases from V and 3 bases from J, with 15 bases between. The CDR3 protein is CSVESGAFDYEQYF. CDR3 bases: TGCAGCGTTGAGAGCGGAGCGTTCGACTACGAGCAGTACTTC.

The gene calls are TRBV5-1 and TRBJ2-3; D not resolved. Germline loops: CDR1 SGHRS, CDR2 YFSETQ. This CDR3 spans 16 amino acids. The germline V and J ends were trimmed by 1 base and 2 bases, with 14 bases remaining between them. The CDR3 protein is CASSLKPGPITDTQYF. The DNA of the CDR3 is TGCGCCAGCAGCTTGAAGCCCGGACCTATCACAGATACGCAGTATTTT.

The CDR3 loop is CAWSVEVTNTQYF. The CDR3 DNA reads as TGTGCCTGGAGCGTGGAGGTTACAAATACGCAGTATTTT. The chain employs TRBV30 and TRBJ2-3; possibly TRBD2 for D (5 bases). V was pared by 3 bases and J by 7 bases, with 14 bases between. The germline V gene has CDR1 GTSNPN and CDR2 SVGIG (reference sequence). The CDR3 is 13 residues long.

The V and J genes are TRBV19 and TRBJ1-2; weak D call: TRBD1 (5 bases). Germline V gene lookup returns CDR1 LNHDA and CDR2 SQIVND (reference sequence). V gave up 7 bases and J gave up 4 bases, with 10 bases separating them. The length of the CDR3 is 12 residues. The CDR3 region is CASMGQIYGYTF. CDR3 coding DNA: TGTGCCAGTATGGGGCAGATCTATGGCTACACCTTC.

V is TRBV19 and J is TRBJ1-6; 8 bases are a match to TRBD1. This CDR3 region has 15 residues. Per the germline V gene, CDR1 is LNHDA and CDR2 is SQIVND (reference sequence). V gave up 6 bases and J gave up 7 bases; unmatched junction bases: 8. The CDR3 here is CASRKMDRENSPLHF. For the CDR3, the DNA is TGTGCCAGTAGAAAAATGGACAGGGAAAATTCACCCCTCCACTTT.

The V call is TRBV5-1, the J call TRBJ2-7; D not resolved. The CDR3 runs to 16 residues. The ends were cut back, 0 bases at V and 6 bases at J, with 19 bases in the middle. Germline V gene data show CDR1 as SGHRS and CDR2 as YFSETQ. CDR3: CASSLVPRRSILEQYF. CDR3 DNA sequence: TGCGCCAGCAGCTTGGTACCCCGTCGATCAATCCTCGAGCAGTACTTC.

This chain uses TRBV7-9 with TRBJ1-1; TRBD1 aligns across 7 bases. The CDR3 contains 14 residues. The germline V gene has CDR1 SEHNR and CDR2 FQNEAQ (reference sequence). Unmatched junction bases numbered 4, after V lost 5 bases and J lost 1 base. CDR3 sequence: CASSQGQQNTEAFF. CDR3 nucleotide sequence: TGTGCCAGCAGCCAGGGACAGCAGAACACTGAAGCTTTCTTT.

The chain carries TRBV27 and TRBJ2-1; tentatively, D is TRBD2 (5 bases). This CDR3 comprises 12 residues. Germline loops: CDR1 MNHEY, CDR2 SMNVEV (reference sequence). V gave up 4 bases and J gave up 10 bases, with 11 bases separating them. The CDR3 loop reads CASSYPEGEQFF. Here the CDR3 DNA reads TGTGCCAGCAGTTACCCCGAGGGAGAGCAGTTCTTC.

The chain links TRBV5-1 to TRBJ2-1; 8 bases line up with TRBD2. The CDR3 spans 13 residues. Germline CDR1 and CDR2: SGHRS and YFSETQ. Germline trimming cut 2 bases from V and 6 bases from J; bases unmatched to any gene: 1. The CDR3 region has the DNA TGCGCCAGCAGCTTCACTAGCGGCAATGAGCAGTTCTTC. Encoded protein: CASSFTSGNEQFF.

This clone has a single count. The genes are TRBV7-9 and TRBJ2-1; the D gene is possibly TRBD2 (5 bases). The CDR3 is 15 amino acids. The germline V gene has CDR1 SEHNR and CDR2 FQNEAQ (reference sequence). V was trimmed by 5 bases and J by 0 bases, leaving 11 bases between them. CDR3 coding DNA: TGTGCCAGCAGCCCCCCGGCGGGCTCCTACAATGAGCAGTTCTTC. Translation gives CASSPPAGSYNEQFF.

The J gene is TRBJ2-2, the V gene TRBV14, with 9 positions matching TRBD1. The junction had 7 bases not matched to a gene; V was cut back by 0 bases and J by 5 bases. In germline, CDR1 is SGHDN, CDR2 FVKESK. This CDR3 spans 17 amino acids. The CDR3 protein is CASSQDTQGAPTGELFF. In DNA, the CDR3 is TGTGCCAGCAGCCAAGATACACAGGGGGCGCCGACCGGGGAGCTGTTTTTT.

The chain has TRBV14 and TRBJ2-1; 8 bases align to TRBD2. The CDR3 has 13 amino acids. Germline values: CDR1 SGHDN, CDR2 FVKESK. With V trimmed by 8 bases and J by 3 bases, 3 bases remained unmatched. In DNA, the CDR3 is TGTGCCAGCGAACGGGAGGGCTACAATGAGCAGTTCTTC. Its translation: CASEREGYNEQFF.

V usage is TRBV19 and J usage is TRBJ1-4; a possible D gene is TRBD1 (6 bases). Trimming removed 6 bases from V and 7 bases from J, with 18 bases in between. CDR1 and CDR2 (germline): LNHDA, SQIVND (reference sequence). The CDR3 contains 15 residues. CDR3 bases: TGTGCCAGTAGACCGCTGGACAGCGTCGGTGAAAAACTGTTTTTT. It translates to CASRPLDSVGEKLFF.

This clone occurred once. V gene TRBV14 combines with J gene TRBJ2-3; D assignment may be TRBD1 or TRBD2 (6 bases each). The CDR3 contains 13 residues. V was pared by 3 bases and J by 4 bases, with 8 bases between. Germline V gene data show CDR1 as SGHDN and CDR2 as FVKESK. This CDR3 is CASSQGGADTQYF. In DNA, the CDR3 is TGTGCCAGCAGCCAGGGGGGCGCAGATACGCAGTATTTT.

The chain recombines TRBV30 with TRBJ2-5; D gene uncertain. Trimming took off 0 bases at V and 7 bases at J, with 15 bases between the two ends. From germline, CDR1 is GTSNPN and CDR2 SVGIG (reference sequence). This CDR3 contains 14 residues. This CDR3 reads CAWSVLRSTGTQYF. In DNA form, the CDR3 reads TGTGCCTGGAGTGTACTTCGGTCTACGGGGACCCAGTACTTC.

V gene TRBV30 combines with J gene TRBJ2-5; 9 bases agree with TRBD2. This CDR3 spans 14 amino acids. V was clipped by 1 base and J by 6 bases; unmatched bases: 6. In germline, CDR1 is GTSNPN, CDR2 SVGIG (reference sequence). In DNA form, the CDR3 reads TGTGCCTGGAGTGGGGCTAGCGGGGTAAAGACCCAGTACTTC. It encodes CAWSGASGVKTQYF.